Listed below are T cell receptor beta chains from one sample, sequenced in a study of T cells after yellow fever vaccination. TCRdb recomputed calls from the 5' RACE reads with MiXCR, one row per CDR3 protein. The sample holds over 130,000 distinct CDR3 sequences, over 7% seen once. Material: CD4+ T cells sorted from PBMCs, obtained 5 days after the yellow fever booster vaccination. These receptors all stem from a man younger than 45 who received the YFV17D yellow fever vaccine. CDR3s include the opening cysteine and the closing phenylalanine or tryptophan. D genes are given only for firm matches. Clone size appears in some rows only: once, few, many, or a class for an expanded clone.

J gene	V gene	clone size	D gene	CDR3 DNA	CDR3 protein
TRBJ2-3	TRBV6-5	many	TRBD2	TGTGCCAGCAGTTTAGCGGGAAACACAGATACGCAGTATTTT	CASSLAGNTDTQYF
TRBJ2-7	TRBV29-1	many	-	TGCAGCGTTTGGGATTCGGGCGGCTACGAGCAGTACTTC	CSVWDSGGYEQYF
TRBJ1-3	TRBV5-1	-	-	TGCGCCAGCAGCTCGGACAGCTCTGGAAACACCATATATTTT	CASSSDSSGNTIYF
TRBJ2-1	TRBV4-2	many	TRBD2	TGTGCCAGCAGCCAAGTCCGAGGACTAGCGGGAGAGAATGAGCAGTTCTTC	CASSQVRGLAGENEQFF
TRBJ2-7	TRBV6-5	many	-	TGTGCCAGCAGTTCGGGACCGGACCCCTACGAGCAGTACTTC	CASSSGPDPYEQYF
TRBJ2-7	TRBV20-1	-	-	TGCAGTGCTAGAGGAGCGGACACCTACGAGCAGTACTTC	CSARGADTYEQYF
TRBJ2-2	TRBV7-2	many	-	TGTGCCAGCAGCTTACAAGATGTCGGGGAGCTGTTTTTT	CASSLQDVGELFF
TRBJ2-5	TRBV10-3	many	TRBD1	TGTGCCACTAGACAGGGGGAGACCCAGTACTTC	CATRQGETQYF
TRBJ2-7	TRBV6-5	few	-	TGTGCCAGCAGTTACTCGGAGCGGATGACCTACGAGCAGTACTTC	CASSYSERMTYEQYF
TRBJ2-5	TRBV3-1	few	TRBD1	TGTGCCAGCAGCCACCGACAGGGTCAAGAGACCCAGTACTTC	CASSHRQGQETQYF
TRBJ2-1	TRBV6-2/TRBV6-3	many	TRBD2	TGTGCCAGCAGCTTCCCTTTAAAATCTAGCGGGAGGGATGAGCAGTTCTTC	CASSFPLKSSGRDEQFF
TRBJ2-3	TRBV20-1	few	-	TGCAGTGCTAGGTTACTAGCCGATACGCAGTATTTT	CSARLLADTQYF
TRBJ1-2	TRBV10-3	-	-	TGTGCCATCAGTGACGGGCAGGACTATGGCTACACCTTC	CAISDGQDYGYTF
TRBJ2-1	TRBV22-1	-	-	TGTACCTGCAGCACCGCACCGGGACTAGCGGGAGGGTCAAATGAGCAGTTCTTC	CTCSTAPGLAGGSNEQFF
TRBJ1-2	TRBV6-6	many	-	TGTGCCAGCAGTTACGGGAGGGGGGACGGCTACACCTTC	CASSYGRGDGYTF
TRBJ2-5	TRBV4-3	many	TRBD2	TGCGCCAGCAGCCAGGCCTTCGAGCGGGGGACCCAGTACTTC	CASSQAFERGTQYF
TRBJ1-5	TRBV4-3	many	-	TGCGCCAGCAGCCAAGACACAGGCTCCAGGCCCCAGCATTTT	CASSQDTGSRPQHF
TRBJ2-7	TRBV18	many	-	TGTGCCAGCTCCCAGGGGTCTAGCGCCTACGAGCAGTACTTC	CASSQGSSAYEQYF
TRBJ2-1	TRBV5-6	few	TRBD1	TGTGCCAGCAGCTGGGACAGGGAGACAGAGCAGTTATTC	CASSWDRETEQLF
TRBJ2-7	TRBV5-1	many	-	TGCGCCAGCAGCGTCAACACAGGATCCTCCTACGAGCAGTACTTC	CASSVNTGSSYEQYF
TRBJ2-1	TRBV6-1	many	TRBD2	TGTGCCAGCAGTGACCGGACTAGCGGGCCCTACAATGAGCAGTTCTTC	CASSDRTSGPYNEQFF
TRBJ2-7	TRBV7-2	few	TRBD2	TGTGCCAGCAGCTTAGCGCCGGGGGGCGAGCAGTACTTC	CASSLAPGGEQYF
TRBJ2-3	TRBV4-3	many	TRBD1	TGCGCCAGCAGCCAAGTCCTAACAGGGGTTAATCCAGATACGCAGTATTTT	CASSQVLTGVNPDTQYF
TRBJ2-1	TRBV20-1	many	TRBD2	TGCAGTGCTCACGGACTAGCGGGAGCGCGGAATGAGCAGTTCTTC	CSAHGLAGARNEQFF
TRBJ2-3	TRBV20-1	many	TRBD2	TGCAGTGCTCGGACTAGCGGGAGGGTCGGGACAGATACGCAGTATTTT	CSARTSGRVGTDTQYF
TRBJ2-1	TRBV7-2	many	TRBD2	TGTGCCAGCAGCTTAGAGAGTCTAGCGGGAGGGAGTGAGCAGTTCTTC	CASSLESLAGGSEQFF
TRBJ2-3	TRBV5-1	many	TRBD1	TGCGCCAGCAGCTTGGCACAGGGGGCAGATACGCAGTATTTT	CASSLAQGADTQYF
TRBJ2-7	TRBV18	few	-	TGTGCCAGCTCACCAGGCGCAGGCCGCGGAGAGCAGTACTTC	CASSPGAGRGEQYF
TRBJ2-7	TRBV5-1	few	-	TGCGCCAGCAGCTTGGAGTTGAGCTCCTACGAGCAGTACTTC	CASSLELSSYEQYF
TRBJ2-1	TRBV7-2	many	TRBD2	TGTGCCAGCAGCTCGGCGGGACTAGCGGGATATGAGCAGTTCTTC	CASSSAGLAGYEQFF
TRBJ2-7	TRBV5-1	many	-	TGCGCCAGCAGCTTACCGGACGGCTACGAGCAGTACTTC	CASSLPDGYEQYF
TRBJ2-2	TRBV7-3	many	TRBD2	TGTGCCAGCAGCCCAACGACTAGCGGGCTCCCTAGGGAAGGGGAGCTGTTTTTT	CASSPTTSGLPREGELFF
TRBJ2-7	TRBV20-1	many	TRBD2	TGCAGTGCCTCGACTCCAGCGGGAGGGGTATACGAGCAGTACTTC	CSASTPAGGVYEQYF
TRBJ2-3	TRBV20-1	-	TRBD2	TGCAGTGCTTCGCGACTAGCGGGAGTAGGGGATACGCAGTATTTT	CSASRLAGVGDTQYF
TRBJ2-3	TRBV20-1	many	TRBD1	TGCAGTGCTGGGACAGGCGAATTCACAGATACGCAGTATTTT	CSAGTGEFTDTQYF
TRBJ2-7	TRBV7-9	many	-	TGTGCCAGCAGCCCTTACAGGGTGGCCTACGAGCAGTACTTC	CASSPYRVAYEQYF
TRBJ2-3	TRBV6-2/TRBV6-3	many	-	TGTGCCAGCAGCCCCTTCAGGGGATCCACAGATACGCAGTATTTT	CASSPFRGSTDTQYF
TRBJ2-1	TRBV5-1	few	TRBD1	TGCGCCAGCAGGACAGGGTCGATGAACAATGAGCAGTTCTTC	CASRTGSMNNEQFF
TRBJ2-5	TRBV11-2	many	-	TGTGCCAGCAGCCCGGGTCCCAGGGAGACCCAGTACTTC	CASSPGPRETQYF
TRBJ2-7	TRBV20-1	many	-	TGCAGTGCCCAAGTTCCCGGGGGGCACTACGAGCAGTACTTC	CSAQVPGGHYEQYF
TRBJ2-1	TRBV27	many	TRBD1	TGTGCCAGCAGCCGAACCCCCGGGACAGGAATATTGGGTGAGCAGTTCTTC	CASSRTPGTGILGEQFF
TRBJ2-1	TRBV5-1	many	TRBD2	TGCGCCAGCAGCCCGGCGGGGGGCTCCTACAATGAGCAGTTCTTC	CASSPAGGSYNEQFF
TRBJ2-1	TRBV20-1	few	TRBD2	TGCAGTGCGCGCCGACTAGCGGAGAGCTCCTACAATGAGCAGTTCTTC	CSARRLAESSYNEQFF
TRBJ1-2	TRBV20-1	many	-	TGCAGTGCTCGCCGCTCCGGAGCTAACTATGGCTACACCTTC	CSARRSGANYGYTF
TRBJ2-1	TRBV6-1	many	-	TGTGCCACTTCACGGACGTTCGCCGAGAATGAGCAGTTCTTC	CATSRTFAENEQFF
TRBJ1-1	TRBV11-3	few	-	TGTGCCAGCAGCTTAGGGGGTGGGTGGGGTACCTCGGGCTCTGAAGCTTTCTTT	CASSLGGGWGTSGSEAFF
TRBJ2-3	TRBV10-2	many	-	TGCGCCAGCAGTGAGACTAACACAGATACGCAGTATTTT	CASSETNTDTQYF
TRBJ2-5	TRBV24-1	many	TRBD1	TGTGCCACCAGTGATCCGGGACAGCAAGAGACCCAGTACTTC	CATSDPGQQETQYF
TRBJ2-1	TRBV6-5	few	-	TGTGCCAGCAGTTATCAAGCGGGTGGGTGGGGTGAGCAGTTCTTC	CASSYQAGGWGEQFF
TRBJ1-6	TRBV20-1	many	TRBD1	TGCAGAGAAGAATGGACAGGGTTTTTTTCACCCCTCCACTTT	CREEWTGFFSPLHF
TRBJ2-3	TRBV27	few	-	TGTGCCAGCAGTTTACGGGCTGGCACAGATACGCAGTATTTT	CASSLRAGTDTQYF
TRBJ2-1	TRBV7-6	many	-	TGTGCCAGCAGCTTAGGGACAGTCAATGAGCAGTTCTTC	CASSLGTVNEQFF